This T cell receptor beta chain was retrieved from a study of CD8 T cells in Susac syndrome. Regarding the study as a whole: The study's TCR sequencing and HLA analysis drew on a certain number of individuals. That number was acknowledged as relatively small.

The RNA, roughly 0.45 to 1 ug, was put through reverse transcription using random hexamers. The CDR3 of TCR beta was amplified by immunoSEQ multiplex PCR across 54 Vbeta and 13 Jbeta. MiXCR, applied by TCRdb to the immunoSEQ multiplex PCR reads, yields one record per CDR3 protein. The top ten hold 0.15% of the sample, which has about 150,000 distinct CDR3 sequences, 95% to 96% seen once. A word on this clonotype: Its antigen is not known.

Through negative isolation, CD4+ and CD8+ T cells were obtained, while TEMRA cells were enriched using FACS. The germline gives CDR1 SQVTM, CDR2 ANQGSEA. V lost 3 bases and J 5 bases, leaving 11 bases between the germline ends. The CDR3 contains 13 residues. What was sequenced was CD8+ T cells from PBMCs. The chain has TRBV29-1 and TRBJ2-1, with D perhaps matching TRBD1 (5 bases). The sequence was obtained from a human donor with multiple sclerosis. CDR3 in amino acids: CSVDETVNNEQFF. DNA for the CDR3: TGCAGCGTTGATGAGACAGTAAACAATGAGCAGTTCTTC.